These 26 T cell receptor beta chains were sequenced from one sample in a study of OX40 agonist ivuxolimab in advanced cancers. Clones were read by immunoSEQ multiplex PCR, and TCRdb kept only the in-frame ones, dropping some. The data show around 40,000 clones, with around 80% seen just once and 15% to 20% held by the top ten. The sample was CD4+ or CD8+ T cells sorted from blood, taken in a trial of the OX40 agonist ivuxolimab. These receptors originate from an adult with an advanced solid tumor such as melanoma, head and neck, liver or kidney cancer.

This clone has just one count. The CDR3 nucleotides are TGTGCCACCAGCAGAGATCGCTCAGGGGGCCGGGATGGCTACACCTTC. Encoded protein: CATSRDRSGGRDGYTF. This chain uses TRBV15 with TRBJ1-2; 8 bases map to TRBD1. Trimming cost V 0 bases and J 6 bases; bases outside gene matches: 9. The germline V gene has CDR1 LNHNV and CDR2 YYDKDF (reference sequence). The CDR3 extends over 16 amino acids.

The rearrangement uses TRBV2 and TRBJ2-1, with 11 bases fitting TRBD2. CDR1 SNHLY and CDR2 FYNNEI come from the germline V gene. The length of the CDR3 is 14 residues. Trimming removed 6 bases from V and 5 bases from J; junction bases left unmatched: 3. The CDR3 nucleotides are TGTGCCAGCAGCCTAGCGGGAGGACACAATGAGCAGTTCTTC. It codes for CASSLAGGHNEQFF.

V usage is TRBV30 and J usage is TRBJ2-2; no reliable D call. This CDR3 has 15 residues. CDR1 is GTSNPN, CDR2 SVGIG, per germline (reference sequence). Between the trimmed V and J ends, which lost 0 bases and 6 bases, there was a span of 14 bases. CDR3 amino acids: CAWSVQWIVPGELFF. As DNA, the CDR3 is TGTGCCTGGAGTGTACAGTGGATAGTTCCCGGGGAGCTGTTTTTT.

The V gene is TRBV10-3, the J gene TRBJ1-2; TRBD1 agrees at 8 bases. CDR3 length equals 14 residues. Germline lookup yields CDR1 ENHRY and CDR2 SYGVKD. The V segment lost 2 bases and the J segment 2 bases; nucleotides outside the gene matches: 1. CDR3 amino acids: CAISEGQGNYGYTF. CDR3 nucleotides: TGTGCCATCAGTGAGGGACAGGGAAACTATGGCTACACCTTC.

The rearrangement joins TRBV7-6 to TRBJ2-1; 11 bases align to TRBD1. This CDR3 region has 14 residues. The V gene end was trimmed by 3 bases and the J gene end by 8 bases; junction bases not matched to a gene: 3. The germline CDR1 and CDR2 sequences are SGHVS and FNYEAQ. The CDR3 bases are TGTGCCAGCAGCTTCCGGGACAGGGGGGATGAGCAGTTCTTC. It is translated as CASSFRDRGDEQFF.

The chain couples TRBV6-5 to TRBJ1-1; D is unclear. The CDR3 runs to 12 residues. Germline CDR1 MNHEY, CDR2 SVGAGI. Trimming stripped 0 bases from V and 5 bases from J, with 4 bases between. CDR3 residues: CASSYSRTEAFF. Here the CDR3 DNA reads TGTGCCAGCAGTTACTCAAGAACTGAAGCTTTCTTT.

This clone has just a few counts. The chain carries TRBV7-3 and TRBJ2-3; TRBD2 agrees at 10 bases. CDR3 length: 15 amino acids. Trimming took 5 bases from V and 5 from J; bases not matched to a gene: 7. Germline CDR1 and CDR2: SGHTA and FQGTGA. CDR3 coding DNA: TGTGCCAGCAGCCCTAGCGGGGGACGGTTAGATACGCAGTATTTT. Amino acids: CASSPSGGRLDTQYF.

This chain links TRBV15 with TRBJ1-4; D unclear. This CDR3 is built from 16 residues. Germline CDR1 LNHNV, CDR2 YYDKDF (reference sequence). V was pared by 5 bases and J by 0 bases, with 13 bases between. CDR3 nucleotide sequence: TGTGCCACCAGCGGCATACAAGCCGCAACTAATGAAAAACTGTTTTTT. It translates to CATSGIQAATNEKLFF.

The chain has TRBV11-2 and TRBJ2-7, with 9 bases matching TRBD1. V trimming: 6 bases; J trimming: 3 bases; junction bases outside the gene matches: 9. This CDR3 has 15 amino acids. The V gene's germline CDR1 is SGHAT and CDR2 FQNNGV. The DNA of the CDR3 is TGTGCCAGCAGTGAACAGGGGGCCCGTAACTACGAGCAGTACTTC. This codes for CASSEQGARNYEQYF.

This clone occurred a few times. The V gene is TRBV6-4, the J gene TRBJ2-1, with D possibly being TRBD1 (5 bases). CDR1 and CDR2 from the germline V gene are MRHNA and SNTAGT. V shed 0 bases and J shed 5 bases, with 5 bases lying between them. The CDR3 is 13 amino acids. CDR3 nucleotide sequence: TGTGCCAGCAGTGACTCGGACAACAATGAGCAGTTCTTC. This encodes CASSDSDNNEQFF.

J is TRBJ2-3 and V is TRBV5-6; D unresolved. The V and J ends lost 5 bases and 4 bases respectively, with 11 bases between them. In germline, CDR1 is SGHDT, CDR2 YYEEEE. The CDR3 has 13 amino acids. The CDR3 DNA reads as TGTGCCAGCAGAGTAGAGTGGGCAGATACGCAGTATTTT. Encoded protein: CASRVEWADTQYF.

The chain employs TRBV6-4 and TRBJ2-5; 7 bases map to TRBD1. J gave up 1 base and V 4 bases, and 0 bases lay outside the gene matches. This CDR3 spans 13 amino acids. CDR1 is MRHNA, CDR2 SNTAGT, per germline. The CDR3 coding sequence is TGTGCCAGCAGTGCAGGGGGCCAAGAGACCCAGTACTTC. As protein: CASSAGGQETQYF.

This chain uses TRBV11-2 with TRBJ2-7; D gene unclear. The CDR3 totals 12 residues. Trimming took off 2 bases at V and 3 bases at J, with 5 bases between the two ends. Germline loops: CDR1 SGHAT, CDR2 FQNNGV. This chain's CDR3 is CASSLRDYEQYF. The CDR3 DNA reads TGTGCCAGCAGCTTACGAGACTACGAGCAGTACTTC.

This chain joins TRBV27 and TRBJ1-1; D not resolved. The CDR3 consists of 15 residues. V lost 0 bases, J lost 5 bases, and 13 bases lay in between. Looked up from germline, CDR1 is MNHEY and CDR2 is SMNVEV (reference sequence). The CDR3 protein is CASSLSPKGRTEAFF. CDR3 bases: TGTGCCAGCAGTTTATCCCCGAAGGGAAGGACTGAAGCTTTCTTT.

The chain has TRBV6-6 and TRBJ2-3; TRBD2 is a possible D gene (6 bases). Trimming took 4 bases from V and 3 from J, leaving 14 bases between them. Germline CDR1 is MNHNY and CDR2 is SVGAGI (reference sequence). The CDR3 spans 15 residues. CDR3 in DNA: TGTGCCAGCAGTTTCACGCGGACTAAAACAGATACGCAGTATTTT. It yields the protein CASSFTRTKTDTQYF.

The rearrangement links TRBV28 to TRBJ2-3; weak D call: TRBD2 (5 bases). The germline V gene has CDR1 MDHEN and CDR2 SYDVKM. CDR3 length: 14 amino acids. V lost 2 bases and J lost 4, with 10 bases in between. The CDR3 DNA sequence: TGTGCCAGCAGTTTAGATCTAGCCTCAGATACGCAGTATTTT. Its protein product is CASSLDLASDTQYF.

CDR3 residues: CASSSLANEQFF. DNA of the CDR3: TGTGCCAGCAGTTCGCTAGCTAATGAGCAGTTCTTC. This chain links TRBV6-5 with TRBJ2-1; tentatively, D is TRBD2 (5 bases). This CDR3 comprises 12 residues. Germline V gene lookup returns CDR1 MNHEY and CDR2 SVGAGI. The germline V and J ends were trimmed by 4 bases and 7 bases, with 8 bases remaining between them.

V and J are TRBV15 and TRBJ2-7; 12 bases match TRBD2. The CDR3 runs 16 residues. V lost 3 bases and J lost 5; bases outside the gene matches: 8. Germline V gene sequence: CDR1 LNHNV, CDR2 YYDKDF (reference sequence). The CDR3 region has the DNA TGTGCCACCAGCAGGGTACTAGCGGGGGGAGGCGACGAGCAGTACTTC. As protein: CATSRVLAGGGDEQYF.

V usage is TRBV5-6 and J usage is TRBJ2-7; the D is unclear. The V end was cut by 1 base, the J end by 3 bases, with 5 bases between. Per the germline V gene, CDR1 is SGHDT and CDR2 is YYEEEE. The CDR3 is 12 residues long. The CDR3, as DNA: TGTGCCAGCAGCTTGAGTCTCTACGAGCAGTACTTC. This codes for CASSLSLYEQYF.

This rearrangement joins TRBV28 to TRBJ2-7, with 7 bases that match TRBD2. Per the germline V gene, CDR1 is MDHEN and CDR2 is SYDVKM. The trim removed 2 bases at V and 4 bases at J, leaving 8 bases unmatched. The CDR3 is 15 amino acids. CDR3 protein: CASSLMASGGYEQYF. The CDR3 coding sequence is TGTGCCAGCAGTTTAATGGCTAGCGGAGGTTACGAGCAGTACTTC.

This clone was detected a few times. V and J are TRBV6-6 and TRBJ1-2; a weak D match, TRBD1 (5 bases). Germline CDR1 MNHNY, CDR2 SVGAGI (reference sequence). V was shortened by 5 bases and J by 11 bases, with 18 bases between the two germline ends. The CDR3 sequence is 13 residues long. DNA of the CDR3: TGTGCCAGCAGTCCCCCTGGGGCATTGGGGTACACCTTC. It specifies CASSPPGALGYTF.

This rearrangement joins TRBV27 to TRBJ1-1; TRBD1 agrees at 10 bases. J was trimmed by 8 bases and V by 0 bases; bases with no gene match: 9. This CDR3 spans 16 amino acids. CDR1 MNHEY and CDR2 SMNVEV come from the germline V gene (reference sequence). CDR3: CASSLSAGTGVSEAFF. CDR3 DNA sequence: TGTGCCAGCAGTTTATCGGCTGGGACAGGGGTATCGGAAGCTTTCTTT.

The chain has TRBV28 and TRBJ1-1; D is undetermined. Trimming removed 4 bases from V and 3 bases from J, with 15 bases in between. Germline lookup yields CDR1 MDHEN and CDR2 SYDVKM. The CDR3 contains 15 residues. The CDR3 coding sequence is TGTGCCAGCAGTTATATAACCCCGAGGGACACTGAAGCTTTCTTT. Translation gives CASSYITPRDTEAFF.

The CDR3 bases are TGTGCCAGCAGTTCTAGGGACACACAATACGAGCAGTACTTC. Translated: CASSSRDTQYEQYF. The gene calls are TRBV27 and TRBJ2-7; D is perhaps TRBD1 (6 bases). The V gene's germline CDR1 is MNHEY and CDR2 SMNVEV (reference sequence). CDR3 length: 14 amino acids. V lost 4 bases and J 4 bases, leaving 14 bases between the germline ends.

This clone has just one count. The chain carries TRBV7-3 and TRBJ1-1, with a tentative D call TRBD1 (6 bases). CDR1 is SGHTA, CDR2 FQGTGA, per germline. The CDR3 loop spans 15 amino acids. Trimming took 4 bases from V and 0 from J, leaving 12 bases between them. The CDR3 DNA is TGTGCCAGCAGCTACCACAGGGCCTTGAACACTGAAGCTTTCTTT. This gives the protein CASSYHRALNTEAFF.

The chain carries TRBV7-9 and TRBJ1-1; TRBD1 matches at 8 bases. Per the germline V gene, CDR1 is SEHNR and CDR2 is FQNEAQ (reference sequence). CDR3 length: 16 residues. The V segment lost 1 base and the J segment 3 bases; nucleotides outside the gene matches: 7. In nucleotides, the CDR3 is TGTGCCAGCAGCTTAGTGGGCAGGGGGCATGACACTGAAGCTTTCTTT. This sequence encodes CASSLVGRGHDTEAFF.